The 19 T cell receptor beta chains below come from one sample, sequenced in a study of OX40 agonist ivuxolimab in advanced cancers. Produced via immunoSEQ multiplex PCR; TCRdb's table is partial and in-frame only. The table shows 60,000 to 85,000 clones, with approximately 80% occurring only once. This specimen was CD4+ or CD8+ T cells sorted from blood, taken in a trial of the OX40 agonist ivuxolimab. Every receptor here comes from an adult with an advanced solid tumor such as melanoma, head and neck, liver or kidney cancer.

The chain is built from TRBV28 and TRBJ1-1, with 10 bases that match TRBD1. The ends lost 5 bases at V and 5 bases at J; junction bases unmatched: 8. There are 15 residues in the CDR3. Per germline, CDR1 MDHEN and CDR2 SYDVKM. CDR3 nucleotide sequence: TGTGCCAGCAGTCGATCCGGGACAGGGGCTACTGAAGCTTTCTTT. It codes for CASSRSGTGATEAFF.

The rearrangement joins TRBV18 to TRBJ2-5; D call uncertain. CDR1 is KGHSH, CDR2 LQKENI, per germline. The CDR3 is made up of 15 amino acids. Trimming shortened V by 2 bases and J by 3 bases, and 13 bases separated the two germline ends. The CDR3 DNA follows: TGTGCCAGCTCACCAAGGCAGTCTGCGGAAGAGACCCAGTACTTC. Encoded protein: CASSPRQSAEETQYF.

The chain carries TRBV29-1 and TRBJ2-5; 10 bases match TRBD2. V shed 3 bases and J 4 bases; nucleotides not matched to a gene: 8. This CDR3 spans 15 amino acids. Germline V CDR1 and CDR2: SQVTM, ANQGSEA. The CDR3 sequence is CSVEGAGGPAETQYF. CDR3 DNA sequence: TGCAGCGTTGAGGGAGCGGGGGGGCCCGCAGAGACCCAGTACTTC.

This chain links TRBV11-2 with TRBJ1-2; TRBD1 might be the D (6 bases). CDR3 length: 13 amino acids. Per the germline V gene, CDR1 is SGHAT and CDR2 is FQNNGV. The germline V and J ends were trimmed by 4 bases and 7 bases, with 13 bases remaining between them. CDR3 residues: CASSYLGGSGYTF. CDR3 DNA: TGTGCCAGCAGCTACCTAGGGGGGAGTGGCTACACCTTC.

The chain has TRBV5-4 and TRBJ1-1; D gene unclear. The ends were cut back, 3 bases at V and 1 base at J, with 10 bases in the middle. There are 14 residues in the CDR3. Looked up from germline, CDR1 is SGHNT and CDR2 is YYREEE (reference sequence). CDR3 bases: TGTGCCAGCAGCTCGCCAGACAAGAACACTGAAGCTTTCTTT. Amino acid sequence: CASSSPDKNTEAFF.

This chain connects TRBV5-1 to TRBJ2-7; 11 bases are shared with TRBD1. Germline V CDR1 and CDR2: SGHRS, YFSETQ. After removal of 3 bases from V and 3 bases from J, the junction contained 2 bases not matched to a gene. The CDR3 totals 14 residues. The chain's CDR3 is CASSWGTGGYEQYV. DNA for the CDR3: TGCGCCAGCAGCTGGGGGACAGGGGGCTACGAGCAGTACGTC.

CDR3 DNA: TGTGCCAGCAGTTATGTATGGGGGCCGGGGGAGACCCAGTACTTC. Translated: CASSYVWGPGETQYF. The V and J genes are TRBV6-5 and TRBJ2-5, with D possibly being TRBD1 (6 bases). The CDR3 is 15 residues long. V lost 3 bases and J lost 5, with 16 bases in between. Germline V lookup: CDR1 MNHEY, CDR2 SVGAGI.

V and J are TRBV6-1 and TRBJ2-3; 8 bases match TRBD1. V was clipped by 4 bases and J by 2 bases; unmatched bases: 8. CDR1 MNHNS and CDR2 SASEGT come from the germline V gene. The CDR3 spans 16 residues. The chain's CDR3 is CASSGDRGVFTDTQYF. The CDR3 nucleotides are TGTGCCAGCAGTGGCGACAGGGGCGTATTCACAGATACGCAGTATTTT.

The rearrangement joins TRBV6-6 to TRBJ1-4; D is unresolved. V was trimmed by 11 bases and J by 0 bases, leaving 13 bases between them. The CDR3 totals 14 residues. Germline values: CDR1 MNHNY, CDR2 SVGAGI (reference sequence). The CDR3 DNA is TGTGCCGCAGGACGGGTTGCAACTAATGAAAAACTGTTTTTT. Translating gives CAAGRVATNEKLFF.

Only a few counts were recorded for this clone. The genes are TRBV6-6 and TRBJ2-1; the D call may be TRBD1 or TRBD2 (5 bases each). The germline gives CDR1 MNHNY, CDR2 SVGAGI (reference sequence). V dropped 0 bases and J dropped 4 bases, with 10 bases sitting between them. CDR3 length: 15 residues. The CDR3 loop is CASSYSQGPYNEQFF. In DNA form, the CDR3 reads TGTGCCAGCAGTTACTCTCAGGGACCATACAATGAGCAGTTCTTC.

The count of this clone is one. The chain carries TRBV5-8 and TRBJ2-1; no definite D call. CDR1 is SGHTS and CDR2 is YDEGEE in the germline V gene. V gave up 1 base and J gave up 5 bases, with 7 bases separating them. CDR3 length: 13 residues. CDR3 nucleotides: TGTGCCAGCAGCTTGAGTGGGAACAATGAGCAGTTCTTC. Amino acids: CASSLSGNNEQFF.

V gene TRBV28 combines with J gene TRBJ1-2; 9 nucleotides line up with TRBD1. Per the germline V gene, CDR1 is MDHEN and CDR2 is SYDVKM. The CDR3 is 13 residues long. Unmatched junction bases numbered 4, after V lost 6 bases and J lost 5 bases. CDR3 region: CASSRGQGYGYTF. CDR3 nucleotide sequence: TGTGCCAGCAGCAGGGGACAGGGTTATGGCTACACCTTC.

V and J are TRBV19 and TRBJ1-2; perhaps TRBD1 as D (5 bases). With 4 bases removed from V and 0 bases from J, the gap between germline ends came to 12 bases. CDR3 size: 15 residues. Germline loops: CDR1 LNHDA, CDR2 SQIVND (reference sequence). CDR3 sequence reads: CASSKSPGTNYGYTF. DNA for the CDR3: TGTGCCAGTAGTAAAAGCCCAGGGACTAACTATGGCTACACCTTC.

The V call is TRBV30, the J call TRBJ1-2; TRBD1 might be the D (6 bases). Trimming cost V 0 bases and J 5 bases, with 10 bases left between them. This CDR3 has 13 amino acids. Germline values: CDR1 GTSNPN, CDR2 SVGIG (reference sequence). The CDR3 DNA follows: TGTGCCTGGAGTGTAGGGGGGCGGTATGGCTACACCTTC. Translated: CAWSVGGRYGYTF.

The chain combines TRBV9 with TRBJ2-1; TRBD2 aligns across 7 bases. This CDR3 comprises 14 residues. Germline CDR1 is SGDLS and CDR2 is YYNGEE. J lost 7 bases, V lost 3 bases, and 7 bases had no gene match. For the CDR3, the DNA is TGTGCCAGCAGCGGGGAACAACTAGCGAATGAGCAGTTCTTC. Translating gives CASSGEQLANEQFF.

This chain joins TRBV25-1 and TRBJ1-2; D is possibly TRBD1 (5 bases). Trimming pared 7 bases from V and 7 bases from J, leaving 16 bases between. CDR3 length: 13 amino acids. Germline lookup yields CDR1 MGHDK and CDR2 SYGVNS. The CDR3 nucleotides are TGTGCCAGCAATCCTGGGGTTGGGGGTGGCTACACCTTC. It is translated as CASNPGVGGGYTF.

The chain recombines TRBV5-1 with TRBJ2-3; 12 bases are a match to TRBD2. Germline CDR1 reads SGHRS; CDR2 reads YFSETQ. This CDR3 contains 15 residues. Losses at the gene ends were 4 bases for V and 4 bases for J; bases not matched to a gene: 4. The CDR3 nucleotides read TGCGCCAGCAGCGGTCTAGCGGGAGGGGCAGATACGCAGTATTTT. Its translation is CASSGLAGGADTQYF.

The chain joins TRBV14 to TRBJ1-1; D is unresolved. The V end lost 4 bases, the J end lost 5 bases, and 5 bases lay between the germline ends. This CDR3 spans 11 amino acids. Germline CDR1 is SGHDN and CDR2 is FVKESK. The CDR3 reads CASSRYTEAFF. The CDR3 DNA reads as TGTGCCAGCAGCCGTTATACTGAAGCTTTCTTT.

The V call is TRBV19, the J call TRBJ1-1; 7 nucleotides match TRBD1. This CDR3 contains 14 residues. The germline CDR1 and CDR2 sequences are LNHDA and SQIVND (reference sequence). The junction had 7 bases not matched to a gene; V was cut back by 3 bases and J by 6 bases. This CDR3 is CASSIGTAAAEAFF. CDR3 DNA: TGTGCCAGTAGTATCGGGACAGCGGCCGCTGAAGCTTTCTTT.